The 31 T cell receptor beta chains below all came from one sample that was sequenced in a study of T cell responses to AZD1222 COVID-19 vaccine. Only in-frame clones appear in the TCRdb table, and some are missing; sequencing was by immunoSEQ multiplex PCR. The table records 65,000 to 85,000 clones, 80% to 90% of them present only once. Sequencing was performed on peripheral blood, taken on day 0 of AZD1222 vaccination. The receptors originated from an adult in good health.

This rearrangement joins TRBV27 to TRBJ1-2; no definite D call. Germline loops: CDR1 MNHEY, CDR2 SMNVEV (reference sequence). The CDR3 is 13 amino acids. Trimming cost V 9 bases and J 8 bases, with 19 bases left between them. The CDR3 DNA sequence: TGTGCCAGTACGGGAACCCCCTCCAGAGGCTACACCTTC. As protein: CASTGTPSRGYTF.

This clone was detected only once. V is TRBV28 and J is TRBJ2-2, with D perhaps TRBD1 (7 bases). V shed 6 bases and J shed 4 bases, with 24 bases lying between them. This CDR3 has 18 residues. Germline V gene data show CDR1 as MDHEN and CDR2 as SYDVKM. The CDR3 DNA sequence: TGTGCCAGCAGCACAACGGCAGGGGGGATCGTCCGCACCGGGGAGCTGTTTTTT. It yields the protein CASSTTAGGIVRTGELFF.

The gene calls are TRBV7-3 and TRBJ1-5; D uncertain. V was trimmed by 2 bases and J by 7 bases, leaving 9 bases between them. The germline gives CDR1 SGHTA, CDR2 FQGTGA. The length of the CDR3 is 13 residues. The DNA for the CDR3 is TGTGCCAGCAGCTTATGGGCGGGGCAGCCCCAGCATTTT. Encoded protein: CASSLWAGQPQHF.

This clone is a singleton in its sample. The chain couples TRBV5-4 to TRBJ1-4; D is uncertain. Trimming shortened V by 3 bases and J by 7 bases, and 13 bases separated the two germline ends. The CDR3 totals 14 residues. Per germline, CDR1 SGHNT and CDR2 YYREEE (reference sequence). CDR3 amino acids: CASSWAGVGEKLFF. CDR3 in DNA: TGTGCCAGCAGCTGGGCGGGCGTAGGTGAAAAACTGTTTTTT.

The genes are TRBV12-3 or TRBV12-4 and TRBJ1-1; the D gene is possibly TRBD1 (6 bases). Trimming cost V 5 bases and J 1 base, with 8 bases left between them. The CDR3 extends over 13 amino acids. In DNA, the CDR3 is TGTGCCAGCAGTAGGACAGAGAACACTGAAGCTTTCTTT. Translation gives CASSRTENTEAFF.

V gene TRBV19 combines with J gene TRBJ2-1, with unresolved D. This CDR3 comprises 15 residues. The ends were cut back, 5 bases at V and 2 bases at J, with 13 bases in the middle. The germline gives CDR1 LNHDA, CDR2 SQIVND (reference sequence). The CDR3 reads CASSFHQAAYNEQFF. For the CDR3, the DNA is TGTGCCAGTAGTTTCCACCAGGCGGCCTACAATGAGCAGTTCTTC.

The chain recombines TRBV7-3 with TRBJ1-1; D not resolved. The CDR3 has 12 residues. Trimming took 4 bases from V and 7 from J, leaving 10 bases between them. Per the germline V gene, CDR1 is SGHTA and CDR2 is FQGTGA. Here the CDR3 reads CASSSDGREAFF. CDR3 coding DNA: TGTGCCAGCAGCTCAGACGGACGTGAAGCTTTCTTT. The entire variable domain, with the rest obtained from reference TRBV7-3 and TRBJ1-1, is as follows: GAGVSQTPSNKVTEKGKYVELRCDPISGHTALYWYRQSLGQGPEFLIYFQGTGAADDSGLPNDRFFAVRPEGSVSTLKIQRTERGDSAVYLCASSSDGREAFFGQGTRLTVV.

The chain couples TRBV18 to TRBJ2-7; TRBD1 agrees at 11 bases. CDR3 length equals 16 residues. Germline V lookup: CDR1 KGHSH, CDR2 LQKENI. J was trimmed by 9 bases and V by 4 bases; bases with no gene match: 14. Written as DNA, the CDR3 is TGTGCCAGCTCACGAGACCGACCGGGACAGGGGGTTAGGCAGTACTTC. Translating gives CASSRDRPGQGVRQYF.

V usage is TRBV30 and J usage is TRBJ1-5; D remains ambiguous. The CDR3 runs to 14 residues. Germline V gene data show CDR1 as GTSNPN and CDR2 as SVGIG (reference sequence). The V end was cut by 3 bases, the J end by 4 bases, with 13 bases between. In DNA, the CDR3 is TGTGCCTGGAGCGATGGACTCACTAATCAGCCCCAGCATTTT. Translating gives CAWSDGLTNQPQHF.

The chain joins TRBV5-1 to TRBJ2-1; the D gene could be TRBD1 or TRBD2 (5 bases each). CDR1 and CDR2 from the germline V gene are SGHRS and YFSETQ. Trimming removed 5 bases at V and 9 bases at J, with 9 bases between. The CDR3 has 11 amino acids. CDR3 amino acids: CASSWGSEQFF. CDR3 sequence (DNA): TGCGCCAGCAGTTGGGGGAGTGAGCAGTTCTTC.

This clone has just one count. This sequence joins TRBV3-1 (or the pseudogene TRBV3-2) and TRBJ2-5; TRBD1 aligns across 8 bases. Germline CDR1 is LGHDT and CDR2 is YNNKEL (reference sequence). V was clipped by 4 bases and J by 4 bases; unmatched bases: 5. The CDR3 has 14 residues. CDR3 in DNA: TGTGCCAGCAGCCGTCAGGGGGCGTTAGAGACCCAGTACTTC. Translating gives CASSRQGALETQYF.

The chain joins TRBV15 to TRBJ2-3; possibly TRBD1 for D (6 bases). The CDR3 has 16 residues. Per germline, CDR1 LNHNV and CDR2 YYDKDF (reference sequence). Trimming left V 3 bases short and J 6 bases short, with 19 bases between. The CDR3 DNA reads as TGTGCCACCAGCAGGGCGACAGGCCCCTACCCCGATACGCAGTATTTT. Amino acids: CATSRATGPYPDTQYF.

The CDR3 loop reads CASSLDRNNEQFF. Written as DNA, the CDR3 is TGTGCCAGCAGCTTGGACAGAAACAATGAGCAGTTCTTC. The V call is TRBV5-8, the J call TRBJ2-1, with D hard to call. CDR1 is SGHTS, CDR2 YDEGEE, per germline. V was trimmed by 0 bases and J by 5 bases, leaving 6 bases between them. The CDR3 has 13 amino acids.

This clone came up once. The chain links TRBV4-3 to TRBJ1-1; no reliable D call. This CDR3 contains 16 residues. Trimming took off 0 bases at V and 11 bases at J, with 22 bases between the two ends. Germline V gene data show CDR1 as LGHNA and CDR2 as YSLEER. The chain's CDR3 is CASSQDFGDIKGWAFF. CDR3 bases: TGCGCCAGCAGCCAAGATTTCGGAGACATTAAGGGTTGGGCTTTCTTT.

The genes are TRBV28 and TRBJ1-4; unclear D gene. Trimming cost V 8 bases and J 0 bases, with 13 bases left between them. The CDR3 extends over 15 amino acids. The V gene's germline CDR1 is MDHEN and CDR2 SYDVKM. This CDR3 reads CASQRPLATNEKLFF. As DNA, the CDR3 is TGTGCCAGCCAGCGACCCCTTGCAACTAATGAAAAACTGTTTTTT.

V gene TRBV2 combines with J gene TRBJ2-3; 10 bases agree with TRBD1. CDR3 size: 13 residues. V was clipped by 8 bases and J by 2 bases; unmatched bases: 1. Germline V gene lookup returns CDR1 SNHLY and CDR2 FYNNEI. The CDR3 nucleotides are TGTGCCAGCGGGACAGGGGTCACAGATACGCAGTATTTT. Its protein product is CASGTGVTDTQYF.

This rearrangement joins TRBV20-1 to TRBJ1-2, with D possibly matching TRBD1 (6 bases). CDR1 and CDR2 from the germline V gene are DFQATT and SNEGSKA (reference sequence). Trimming stripped 3 bases from V and 4 bases from J, with 12 bases between. The CDR3 is 13 amino acids. The CDR3 loop reads CSASLGGGYGYTF. CDR3 bases: TGCAGTGCTAGTCTAGGGGGAGGCTATGGCTACACCTTC.

The chain combines TRBV19 with TRBJ2-7; 7 bases map to TRBD2. The CDR3 is 15 residues long. Losses at the gene ends were 3 bases for V and 0 bases for J; bases not matched to a gene: 5. Germline-derived CDR1 and CDR2 are LNHDA and SQIVND (reference sequence). CDR3 sequence (DNA): TGTGCCAGTAGTATTGAGCGGGGCGTCTCCTACGAGCAGTACTTC. Amino acids: CASSIERGVSYEQYF.

V is TRBV24-1 and J is TRBJ1-2; D is unresolved. The germline V and J ends were trimmed by 4 bases and 7 bases, with 15 bases remaining between them. CDR1 and CDR2 from the germline V gene are KGHDR and SFDVKD. This CDR3 has 14 residues. The CDR3 DNA is TGTGCCACCAGTGACTCCGGGAGGGTTGGTGGCTACACCTTC. This encodes CATSDSGRVGGYTF.

This chain uses TRBV3-1 (or the pseudogene TRBV3-2) with TRBJ2-1; no clear D. Between the trimmed V and J ends, which lost 3 bases and 7 bases, there was a span of 10 bases. The CDR3 runs to 13 residues. Per germline, CDR1 LGHDT and CDR2 YNNKEL (reference sequence). This chain's CDR3 is CASSQLVFNEQFF. The CDR3, as DNA: TGTGCCAGCAGCCAGTTAGTCTTTAATGAGCAGTTCTTC.

The chain combines TRBV3-1 (or the pseudogene TRBV3-2) with TRBJ1-1; D is possibly TRBD1 (5 bases). Germline V lookup: CDR1 LGHDT, CDR2 YNNKEL (reference sequence). V was pared by 4 bases and J by 3 bases, with 12 bases between. The CDR3 is made up of 14 amino acids. The CDR3 nucleotides are TGTGCCAGCAGCCTGGGGCGGCGAGACACTGAAGCTTTCTTT. The encoded protein is CASSLGRRDTEAFF.

The chain is built from TRBV11-3 and TRBJ2-3; 9 bases agree with TRBD2. Germline CDR1 SGHNT, CDR2 YENEEA. The CDR3 loop spans 15 amino acids. The trim removed 5 bases at V and 3 bases at J, leaving 6 bases unmatched. The CDR3 DNA reads as TGTGCCAGCAGCCCTAGTGCGGGGGGGACAGATACGCAGTATTTT. Translation gives CASSPSAGGTDTQYF. Based on the CDR3 plus reference TRBV11-3 and TRBJ2-3, the full variable domain is EAGVVQSPRYKIIEKKQPVAFWCNPISGHNTLYWYLQNLGQGPELLIRYENEEAVDDSQLPKDRFSAERLKGVDSTLKIQPAELGDSAVYLCASSPSAGGTDTQYFGPGTRLTVL.

This chain links TRBV6-6 with TRBJ1-4; 7 bases match TRBD1. Looked up from germline, CDR1 is MNHNY and CDR2 is SVGAGI (reference sequence). The CDR3 loop spans 16 amino acids. The ends lost 2 bases at V and 0 bases at J; junction bases unmatched: 3. The CDR3 spells CASSYPGGSTNEKLFF. CDR3 nucleotides: TGTGCCAGCAGTTACCCAGGGGGGTCAACTAATGAAAAACTGTTTTTT.

The chain is built from TRBV9 and TRBJ2-7, with TRBD1 matching over 10 bases. The trim removed 4 bases at V and 3 bases at J, leaving 4 bases unmatched. The CDR3 is made up of 14 amino acids. Looked up from germline, CDR1 is SGDLS and CDR2 is YYNGEE. The CDR3 bases are TGTGCCAGCAGCCGGGACAGGGGATTCTACGAGCAGTACTTC. Its translation is CASSRDRGFYEQYF. Full variable domain (missing parts from reference TRBV9 and TRBJ2-7): DSGVTQTPKHLITATGQRVTLRCSPRSGDLSVYWYQQSLDQGLQFLIQYYNGEERAKGNILERFSAQQFPDLHSELNLSSLELGDSALYFCASSRDRGFYEQYFGPGTRLTVT.

This clone has only a few counts. The chain uses TRBV19 and TRBJ1-4, with unresolved D. The CDR3 covers 11 residues. With 10 bases removed from V and 8 bases from J, the gap between germline ends came to 11 bases. Germline CDR1 reads LNHDA; CDR2 reads SQIVND (reference sequence). In DNA form, the CDR3 reads TGTGCCACCCGGAAGGAGGAAAAACTGTTTTTT. Translated, it gives CATRKEEKLFF.

This clone was detected only once. The rearrangement uses TRBV12-3 or TRBV12-4 and TRBJ2-2, with unresolved D. The CDR3 length is 12 residues. V lost 3 bases and J lost 6, with 5 bases in between. The CDR3: CASSLDSGELFF. The CDR3 DNA follows: TGTGCCAGCAGTTTGGATTCCGGGGAGCTGTTTTTT.

There are a few counts of this clone. The chain has TRBV20-1 and TRBJ2-7; D is unresolved. Trimming cost V 4 bases and J 3 bases, with 7 bases left between them. The CDR3 has 11 residues. CDR1 is DFQATT, CDR2 SNEGSKA, per germline (reference sequence). CDR3 region: CSATDVYEQYF. The CDR3 nucleotides are TGCAGTGCTACGGACGTCTACGAGCAGTACTTC.

This clone was counted a single time. The same CDR3 can be traced to other DNA sequences in this sample. The CDR3 here is CAISGTGNTEAFF. In DNA form, the CDR3 reads TGTGCCATCAGTGGCACAGGGAACACTGAAGCTTTCTTT. This chain joins TRBV10-3 and TRBJ1-1, with TRBD1 as a possible D gene (5 bases). Trimming took 4 bases from V and 1 from J, leaving 7 bases between them. Germline V gene data show CDR1 as ENHRY and CDR2 as SYGVKD. The CDR3 totals 13 residues.

The chain joins TRBV15 to TRBJ2-7; 8 bases match TRBD2. Germline V gene data show CDR1 as LNHNV and CDR2 as YYDKDF (reference sequence). This CDR3 contains 16 residues. The V and J ends lost 0 bases and 2 bases, in that order; junction bases with no gene match: 6. The chain's CDR3 is CATSRDVRGGTYEQYF. DNA of the CDR3: TGTGCCACCAGCAGAGATGTACGGGGGGGAACCTACGAGCAGTACTTC. Full variable domain (rest looked up from reference TRBV15 and TRBJ2-7): DAMVIQNPRYQVTQFGKPVTLSCSQTLNHNVMYWYQQKSSQAPKLLFHYYDKDFNNEADTPDNFQSRRPNTSFCFLDIRSPGLGDTAMYLCATSRDVRGGTYEQYFGPGTRLTVT.

The chain employs TRBV3-1 (or the pseudogene TRBV3-2) and TRBJ1-2; D gene unclear. Deletions cut 0 bases from V and 7 bases from J, with 6 bases between. The germline V gene encodes CDR1 LGHDT and CDR2 YNNKEL (reference sequence). This CDR3 contains 12 residues. CDR3 sequence reads: CASSQESSGYTF. DNA of the CDR3: TGTGCCAGCAGCCAAGAGTCTAGTGGCTACACCTTC.

The rearrangement links TRBV9 to TRBJ2-5, with 8 bases identical to TRBD1. Trimming at V came to 4 bases and at J to 0 bases, leaving 5 bases not matched to a gene. This CDR3 spans 15 amino acids. Germline assignment: CDR1 SGDLS and CDR2 YYNGEE. CDR3 protein: CASSRRDRHQETQYF. The CDR3 DNA reads as TGTGCCAGCAGCAGACGGGACAGGCACCAAGAGACCCAGTACTTC.